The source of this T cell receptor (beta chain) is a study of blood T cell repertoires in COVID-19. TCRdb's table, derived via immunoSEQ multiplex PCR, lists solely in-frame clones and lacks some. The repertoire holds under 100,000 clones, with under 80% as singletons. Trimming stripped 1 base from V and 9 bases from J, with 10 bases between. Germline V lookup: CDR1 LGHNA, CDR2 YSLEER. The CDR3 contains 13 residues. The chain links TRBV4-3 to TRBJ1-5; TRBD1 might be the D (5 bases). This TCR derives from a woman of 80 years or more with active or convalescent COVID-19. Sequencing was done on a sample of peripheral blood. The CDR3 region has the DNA TGCGCCAGCAGCCAAGTCCGGGGGGGGCCCCAGCATTTT. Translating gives CASSQVRGGPQHF.